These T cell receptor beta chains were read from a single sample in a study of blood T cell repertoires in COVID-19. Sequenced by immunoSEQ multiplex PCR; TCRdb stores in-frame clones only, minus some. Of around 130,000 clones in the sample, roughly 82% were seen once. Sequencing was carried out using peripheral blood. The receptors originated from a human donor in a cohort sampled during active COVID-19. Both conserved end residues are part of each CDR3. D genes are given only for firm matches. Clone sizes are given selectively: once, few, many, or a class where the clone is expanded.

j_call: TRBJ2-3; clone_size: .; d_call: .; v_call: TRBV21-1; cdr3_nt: TGTGCCAGCTCTAAGCGGGGGGGCCCAGATACGCAGTATTTT; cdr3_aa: CASSKRGGPDTQYF
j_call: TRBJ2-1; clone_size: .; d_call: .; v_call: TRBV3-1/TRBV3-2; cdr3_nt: TGTGCCAGCAGCCAAAACGGCGGGTACTACAATGAGCAGTTCTTC; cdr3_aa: CASSQNGGYYNEQFF
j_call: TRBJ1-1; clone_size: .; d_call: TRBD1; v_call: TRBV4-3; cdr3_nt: TGCGCCAGCAGCCAAGAAGGACAGGGCGTTACTGAAGCTTTCTTT; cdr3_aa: CASSQEGQGVTEAFF
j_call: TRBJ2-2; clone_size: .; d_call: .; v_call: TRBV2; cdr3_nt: TGTGCCAGCAGTGGGCGGCAGACGACCGGGGAGCTGTTTTTT; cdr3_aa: CASSGRQTTGELFF
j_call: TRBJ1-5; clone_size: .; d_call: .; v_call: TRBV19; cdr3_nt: TGTGCCAGTAGTACTTCATCCAGGGAATTGGGACAGCCCCAGCATTTT; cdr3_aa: CASSTSSRELGQPQHF
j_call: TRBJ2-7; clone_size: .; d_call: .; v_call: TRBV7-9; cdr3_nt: TGTGCCAGCAGCTTGGACAGCAATACCTACGAGCAGTACTTC; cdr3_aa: CASSLDSNTYEQYF
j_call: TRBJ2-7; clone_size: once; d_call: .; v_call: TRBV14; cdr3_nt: TGTGCCAGCAGCTCCGACACGGCACCCTTCTACGAGCAGTACTTC; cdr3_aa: CASSSDTAPFYEQYF
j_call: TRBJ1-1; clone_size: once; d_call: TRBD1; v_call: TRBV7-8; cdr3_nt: TGTGCCAGCAGCTACCCGCGACAGGGGATTGGAAGTGAAGCTTTCTTT; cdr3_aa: CASSYPRQGIGSEAFF
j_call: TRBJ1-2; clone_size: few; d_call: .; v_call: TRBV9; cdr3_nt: TGTGCCAGCAGCGTAGTCGATGGCTACACCTTC; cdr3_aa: CASSVVDGYTF
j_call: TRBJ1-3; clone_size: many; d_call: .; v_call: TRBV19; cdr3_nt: TGTGCCAGTAGTATCGGGAGAATCTCTGGAAACACCATATATTTT; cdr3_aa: CASSIGRISGNTIYF
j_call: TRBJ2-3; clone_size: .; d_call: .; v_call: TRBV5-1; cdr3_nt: TGCGCCAGCAGCATGCTGACAGGAACAGATACGCAGTATTTT; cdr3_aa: CASSMLTGTDTQYF
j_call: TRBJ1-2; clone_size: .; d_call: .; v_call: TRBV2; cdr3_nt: TGTGCCAGCAGGGCTTTAAGGGACTCCGACTATGGCTACACCTTC; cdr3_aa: CASRALRDSDYGYTF
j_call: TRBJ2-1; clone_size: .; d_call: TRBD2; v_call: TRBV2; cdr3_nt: TGTGCCAGCAACCTTGCGGGAGCGGGGTCTACGTCTATCCATGAGCAGTTCTTC; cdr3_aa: CASNLAGAGSTSIHEQFF
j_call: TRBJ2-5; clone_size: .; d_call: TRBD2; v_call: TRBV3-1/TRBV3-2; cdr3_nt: TGTGCCAGCAGCCCCTACGTGAGCGGGGGGGGAGAGACCCAGTACTTC; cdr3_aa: CASSPYVSGGGETQYF
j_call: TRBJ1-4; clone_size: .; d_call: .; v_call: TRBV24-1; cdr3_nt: TGTGCCACCAGTGCGCCCGACTTATACCCGACCCTGGGAAAACTGTTTTTT; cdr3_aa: CATSAPDLYPTLGKLFF
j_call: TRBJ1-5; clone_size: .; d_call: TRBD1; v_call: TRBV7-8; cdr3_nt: TGTGCCAGCAGCATTGAGGACAGGGACAATCAGCCCCAGCATTTT; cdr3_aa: CASSIEDRDNQPQHF
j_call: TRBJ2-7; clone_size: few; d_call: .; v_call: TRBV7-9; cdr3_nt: TGTGCCAGCAGCTTAACGGGGAGCTCCTACGAGCAGTACTTC; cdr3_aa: CASSLTGSSYEQYF
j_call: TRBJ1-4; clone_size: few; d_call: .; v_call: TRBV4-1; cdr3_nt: TGCGCCAGCAGCCAAGATTCCCTGGGAGTGGAAAAACTGTTTTTT; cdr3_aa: CASSQDSLGVEKLFF
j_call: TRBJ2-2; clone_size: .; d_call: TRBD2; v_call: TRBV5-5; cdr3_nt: TGTGCCAGCACCGTGAGCGGGGGGGAGGCCGGGGAGCTGTTTTTT; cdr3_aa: CASTVSGGEAGELFF
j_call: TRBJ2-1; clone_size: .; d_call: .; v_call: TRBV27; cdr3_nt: TGTGCCAGCATTAGTGGGGAGCCCTATGAGCAGTTCTTC; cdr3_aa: CASISGEPYEQFF
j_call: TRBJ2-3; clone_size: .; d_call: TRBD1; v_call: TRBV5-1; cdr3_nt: TGCGCCAGCAGGCCGGGACAGGAGAGAGATACGCAGTATTTT; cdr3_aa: CASRPGQERDTQYF
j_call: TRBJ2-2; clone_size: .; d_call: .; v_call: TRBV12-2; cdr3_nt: TGTGCAAGTCGCTTTCAGGCGCAGGGATTCACCGGGGAGCTGTTTTTT; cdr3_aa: CASRFQAQGFTGELFF
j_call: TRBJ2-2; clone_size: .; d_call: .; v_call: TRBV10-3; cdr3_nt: TGTGCCATCAGTGAACAGAAAGACACCGGGGAGCTGTTTTTT; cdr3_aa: CAISEQKDTGELFF
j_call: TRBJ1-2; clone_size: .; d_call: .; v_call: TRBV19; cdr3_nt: TGTGCCAGTAGTATTACGGGTAACTATGGCTACACCTTC; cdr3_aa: CASSITGNYGYTF
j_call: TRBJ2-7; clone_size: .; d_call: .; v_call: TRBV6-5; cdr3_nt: TGTGCCAGCAGGTCCGGACAGTACCTCTACGAGCAGTACTTC; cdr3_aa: CASRSGQYLYEQYF
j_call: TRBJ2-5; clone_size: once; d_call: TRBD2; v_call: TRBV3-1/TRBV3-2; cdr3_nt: TGTGCCAGCAGCCGGGGACTAGCGGGGGGGCATCTGAAGACCCAGTACTTC; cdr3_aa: CASSRGLAGGHLKTQYF
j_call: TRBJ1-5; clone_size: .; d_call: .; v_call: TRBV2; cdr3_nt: TGTGCCAGCAGCAGGGGCGTTCAGCCCCAGCATTTT; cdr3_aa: CASSRGVQPQHF
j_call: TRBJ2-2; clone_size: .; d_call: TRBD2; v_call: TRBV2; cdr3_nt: TGTGCCAGCAGTGAAATTCAGCGGGGGACCGGGGAGCTGTTTTTT; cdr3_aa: CASSEIQRGTGELFF
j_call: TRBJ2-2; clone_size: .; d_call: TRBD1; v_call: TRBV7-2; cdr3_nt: TGTGCCAGCAGCTTAGGTTCCGGGACAGGTATAACCGGGGAGCTGTTTTTT; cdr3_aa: CASSLGSGTGITGELFF
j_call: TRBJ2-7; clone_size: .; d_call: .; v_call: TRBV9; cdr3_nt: TGTGCCAGCAGCGCGGGATACGAGCAGTACTTC; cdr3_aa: CASSAGYEQYF
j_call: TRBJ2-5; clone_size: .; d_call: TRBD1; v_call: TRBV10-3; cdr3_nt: TGTGCCATCAGGGGGACAGGGCGCCTCCAAGAGACCCAGTACTTC; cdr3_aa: CAIRGTGRLQETQYF
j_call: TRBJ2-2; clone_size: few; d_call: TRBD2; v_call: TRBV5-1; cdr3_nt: TGCGCCAGCAGCTTGGGGACTAGCGGTTACACCGGGGAGCTGTTTTTT; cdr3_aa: CASSLGTSGYTGELFF